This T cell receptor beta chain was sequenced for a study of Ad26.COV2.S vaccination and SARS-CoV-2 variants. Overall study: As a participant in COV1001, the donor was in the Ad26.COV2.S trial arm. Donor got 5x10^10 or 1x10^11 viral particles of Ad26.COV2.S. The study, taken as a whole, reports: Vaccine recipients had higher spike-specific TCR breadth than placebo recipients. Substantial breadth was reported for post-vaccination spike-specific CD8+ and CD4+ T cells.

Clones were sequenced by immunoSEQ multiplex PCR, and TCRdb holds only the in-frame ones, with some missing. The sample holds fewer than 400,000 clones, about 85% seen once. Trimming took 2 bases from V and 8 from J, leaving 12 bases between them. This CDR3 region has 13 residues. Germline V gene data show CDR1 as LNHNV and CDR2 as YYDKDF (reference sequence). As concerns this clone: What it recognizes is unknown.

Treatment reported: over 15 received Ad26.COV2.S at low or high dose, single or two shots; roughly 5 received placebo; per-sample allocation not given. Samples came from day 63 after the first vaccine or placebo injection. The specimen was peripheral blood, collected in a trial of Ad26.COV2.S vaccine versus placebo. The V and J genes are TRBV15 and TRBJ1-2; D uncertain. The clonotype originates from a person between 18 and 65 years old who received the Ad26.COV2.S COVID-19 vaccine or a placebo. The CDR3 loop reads CATSRSPTSGYTF. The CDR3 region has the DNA TGTGCCACCAGCAGAAGCCCGACCTCGGGCTACACCTTC. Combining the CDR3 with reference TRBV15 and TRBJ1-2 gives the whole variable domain DAMVIQNPRYQVTQFGKPVTLSCSQTLNHNVMYWYQQKSSQAPKLLFHYYDKDFNNEADTPDNFQSRRPNTSFCFLDIRSPGLGDTAMYLCATSRSPTSGYTFGSGTRLTVV.